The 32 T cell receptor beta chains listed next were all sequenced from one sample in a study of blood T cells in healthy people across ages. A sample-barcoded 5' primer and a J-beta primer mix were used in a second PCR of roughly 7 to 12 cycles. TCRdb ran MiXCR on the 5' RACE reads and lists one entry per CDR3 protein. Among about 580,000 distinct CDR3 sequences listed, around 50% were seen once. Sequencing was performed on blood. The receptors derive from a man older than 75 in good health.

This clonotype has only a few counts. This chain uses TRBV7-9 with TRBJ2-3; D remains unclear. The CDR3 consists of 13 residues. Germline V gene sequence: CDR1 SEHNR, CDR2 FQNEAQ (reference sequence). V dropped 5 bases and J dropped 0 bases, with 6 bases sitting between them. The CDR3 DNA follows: TGTGCCAGCAGCGAGACTAGCACAGATACGCAGTATTTT. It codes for CASSETSTDTQYF.

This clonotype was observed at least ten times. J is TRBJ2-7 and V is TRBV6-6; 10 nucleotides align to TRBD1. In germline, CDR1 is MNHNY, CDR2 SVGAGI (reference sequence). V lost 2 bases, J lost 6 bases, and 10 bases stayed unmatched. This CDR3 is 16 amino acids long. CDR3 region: CASSYPPGQGIGEQYF. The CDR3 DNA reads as TGTGCCAGCAGTTACCCGCCGGGACAGGGGATCGGCGAGCAGTACTTC.

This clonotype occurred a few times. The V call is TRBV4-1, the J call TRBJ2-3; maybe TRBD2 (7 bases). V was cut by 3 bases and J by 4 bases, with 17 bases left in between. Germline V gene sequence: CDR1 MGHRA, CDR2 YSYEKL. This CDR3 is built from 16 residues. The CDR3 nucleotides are TGCGCCAGCAGCCACCTCACAGGGAGGGAAGCAGATACGCAGTATTTT. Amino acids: CASSHLTGREADTQYF.

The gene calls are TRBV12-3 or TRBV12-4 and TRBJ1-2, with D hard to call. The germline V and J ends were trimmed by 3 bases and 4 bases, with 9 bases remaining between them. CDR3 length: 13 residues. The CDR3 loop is CASSFSRSYGYTF. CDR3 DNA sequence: TGTGCCAGCAGTTTCAGCCGTAGCTATGGCTACACCTTC.

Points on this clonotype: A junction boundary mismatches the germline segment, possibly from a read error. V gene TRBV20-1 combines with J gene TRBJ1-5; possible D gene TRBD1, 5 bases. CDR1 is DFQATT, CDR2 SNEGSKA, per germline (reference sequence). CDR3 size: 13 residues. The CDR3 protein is CCALSIGDQPQHF. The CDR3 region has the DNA TGCTGTGCTTTAAGCATAGGGGATCAGCCCCAGCATTTT.

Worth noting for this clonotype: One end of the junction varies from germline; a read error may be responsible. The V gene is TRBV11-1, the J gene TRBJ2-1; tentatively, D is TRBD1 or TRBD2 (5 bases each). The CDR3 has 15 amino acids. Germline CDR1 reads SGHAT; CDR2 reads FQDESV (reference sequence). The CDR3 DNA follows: TGCGCCAACAGCGGCCGGGACCAGTCCTACAATGAGCAGTTCTTC. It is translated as CANSGRDQSYNEQFF.

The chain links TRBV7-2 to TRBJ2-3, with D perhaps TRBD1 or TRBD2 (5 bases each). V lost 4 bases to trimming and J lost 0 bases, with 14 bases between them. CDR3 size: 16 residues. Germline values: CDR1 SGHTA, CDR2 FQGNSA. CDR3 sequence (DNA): TGTGCCAGCAGCTCCAGGCCGGGACGGAGCACAGATACGCAGTATTTT. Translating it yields CASSSRPGRSTDTQYF.

The chain's CDR3 is CASSFRGVSGYTF. The DNA for the CDR3 is TGTGCCAGCAGCTTTCGGGGAGTCAGTGGCTACACCTTC. V gene TRBV7-9 combines with J gene TRBJ1-2; D gene uncertain. V was clipped by 3 bases and J by 7 bases, with 12 bases between them. This CDR3 has 13 residues. Germline V gives CDR1 SEHNR, CDR2 FQNEAQ (reference sequence).

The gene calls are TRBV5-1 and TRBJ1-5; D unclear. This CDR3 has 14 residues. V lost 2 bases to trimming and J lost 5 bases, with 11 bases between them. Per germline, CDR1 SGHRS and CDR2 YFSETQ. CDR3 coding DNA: TGCGCCAGCAGCTTACTGGGAGACGATCAGCCCCAGCATTTT. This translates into CASSLLGDDQPQHF.

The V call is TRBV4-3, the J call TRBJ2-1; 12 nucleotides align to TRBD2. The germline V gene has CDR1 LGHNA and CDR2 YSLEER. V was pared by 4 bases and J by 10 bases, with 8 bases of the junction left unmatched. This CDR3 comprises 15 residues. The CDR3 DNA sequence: TGCGCCAGCAGCCCGACTAGCGGGGGTCTGTCGGAGCAGTTCTTC. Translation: CASSPTSGGLSEQFF.

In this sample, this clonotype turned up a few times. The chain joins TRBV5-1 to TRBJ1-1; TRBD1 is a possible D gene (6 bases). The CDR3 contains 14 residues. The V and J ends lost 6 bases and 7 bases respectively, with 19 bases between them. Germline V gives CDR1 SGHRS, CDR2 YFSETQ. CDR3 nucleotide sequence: TGCGCCAGCACTCGAGACAGGTCGGGCGATGAAGCTTTCTTT. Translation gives CASTRDRSGDEAFF.

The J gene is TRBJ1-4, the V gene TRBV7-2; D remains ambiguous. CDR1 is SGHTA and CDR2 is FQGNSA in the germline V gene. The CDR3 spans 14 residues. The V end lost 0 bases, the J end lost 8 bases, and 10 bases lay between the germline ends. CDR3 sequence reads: CASSLAKDSEKLFF. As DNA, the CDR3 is TGTGCCAGCAGCTTAGCCAAGGACTCGGAAAAACTGTTTTTT. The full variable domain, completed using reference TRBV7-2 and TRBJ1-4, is GAGVSQSPSNKVTEKGKDVELRCDPISGHTALYWYRQSLGQGLEFLIYFQGNSAPDKSGLPSDRFSAERTGGSVSTLTIQRTQQEDSAVYLCASSLAKDSEKLFFGSGTQLSVL.

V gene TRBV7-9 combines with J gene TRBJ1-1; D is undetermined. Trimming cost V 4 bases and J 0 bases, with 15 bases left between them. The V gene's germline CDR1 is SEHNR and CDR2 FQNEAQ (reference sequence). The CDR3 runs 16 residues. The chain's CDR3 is CASSSRRETMNTEAFF. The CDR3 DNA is TGTGCCAGCAGCTCCCGCCGAGAGACCATGAACACTGAAGCTTTCTTT.

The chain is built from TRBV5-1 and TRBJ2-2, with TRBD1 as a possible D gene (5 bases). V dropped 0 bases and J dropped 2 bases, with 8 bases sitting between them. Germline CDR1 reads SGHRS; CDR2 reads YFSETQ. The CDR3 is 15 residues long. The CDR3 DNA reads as TGCGCCAGCAGCTTGGGACAGTCAAACACCGGGGAGCTGTTTTTT. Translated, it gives CASSLGQSNTGELFF.

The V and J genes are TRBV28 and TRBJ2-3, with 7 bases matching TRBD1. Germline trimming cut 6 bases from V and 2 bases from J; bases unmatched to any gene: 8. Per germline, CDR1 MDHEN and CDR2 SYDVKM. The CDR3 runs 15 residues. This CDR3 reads CASRETGQPTDTQYF. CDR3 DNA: TGTGCCAGCAGGGAGACGGGACAGCCCACAGATACGCAGTATTTT.

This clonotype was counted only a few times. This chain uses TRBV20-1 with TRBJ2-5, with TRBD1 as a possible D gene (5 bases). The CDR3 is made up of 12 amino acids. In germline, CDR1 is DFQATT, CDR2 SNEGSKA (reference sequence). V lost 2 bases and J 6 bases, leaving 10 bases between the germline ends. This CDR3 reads CSARLGPKTQYF. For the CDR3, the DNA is TGCAGTGCTAGACTGGGGCCGAAGACCCAGTACTTC.

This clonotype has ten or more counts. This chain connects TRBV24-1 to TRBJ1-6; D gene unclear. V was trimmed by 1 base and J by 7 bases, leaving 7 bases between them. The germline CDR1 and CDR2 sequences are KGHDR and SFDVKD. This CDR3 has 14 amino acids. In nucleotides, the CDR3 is TGTGCCACCAGTGATTTTGGGAGAAATTCACCCCTCCACTTT. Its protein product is CATSDFGRNSPLHF.

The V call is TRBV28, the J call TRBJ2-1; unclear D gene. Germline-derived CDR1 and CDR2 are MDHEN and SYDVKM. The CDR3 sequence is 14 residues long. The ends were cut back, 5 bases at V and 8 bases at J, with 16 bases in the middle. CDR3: CASSPQTPRYEQFF. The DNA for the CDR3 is TGTGCCAGCAGTCCCCAGACACCCCGATATGAGCAGTTCTTC.

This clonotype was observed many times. The CDR3: CASSYSGREGETQYF. The CDR3 nucleotides are TGTGCCAGCAGTTACTCGGGGAGGGAAGGAGAGACCCAGTACTTC. The chain joins TRBV6-6 to TRBJ2-5, with 7 bases fitting TRBD2. The V and J ends lost 0 bases and 4 bases, in that order; junction bases with no gene match: 5. The germline V gene encodes CDR1 MNHNY and CDR2 SVGAGI (reference sequence). This CDR3 has 15 amino acids.

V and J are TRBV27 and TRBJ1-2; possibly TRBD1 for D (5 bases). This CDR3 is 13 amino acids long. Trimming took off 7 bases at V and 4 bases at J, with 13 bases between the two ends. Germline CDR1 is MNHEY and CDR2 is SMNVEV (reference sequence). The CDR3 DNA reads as TGTGCCAGCATGAGTCCAGGGACCTATGGCTACACCTTC. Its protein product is CASMSPGTYGYTF.

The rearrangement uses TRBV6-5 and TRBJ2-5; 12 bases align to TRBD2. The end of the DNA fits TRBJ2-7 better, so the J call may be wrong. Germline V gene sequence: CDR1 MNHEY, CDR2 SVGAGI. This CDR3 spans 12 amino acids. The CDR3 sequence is CASRLAGGEQYF. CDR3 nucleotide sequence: TGTGCCAGCAGACTAGCGGGGGGCGAGCAGTACTTC.

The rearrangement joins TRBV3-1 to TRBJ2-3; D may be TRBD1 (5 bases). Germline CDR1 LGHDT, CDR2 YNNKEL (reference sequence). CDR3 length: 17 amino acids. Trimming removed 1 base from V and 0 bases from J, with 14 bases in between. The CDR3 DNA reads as TGTGCCAGCAGCCAAGGTCGTAGGCAGGGTAGCACAGATACGCAGTATTTT. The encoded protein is CASSQGRRQGSTDTQYF.

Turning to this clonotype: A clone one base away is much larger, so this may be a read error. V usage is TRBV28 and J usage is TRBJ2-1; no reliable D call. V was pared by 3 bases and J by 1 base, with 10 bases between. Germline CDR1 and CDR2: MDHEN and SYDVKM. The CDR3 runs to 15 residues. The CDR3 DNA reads TGTGCCAGCAGTTTTCAGGTGTCGTCCTACAATGAGCAGTTCTTC. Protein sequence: CASSFQVSSYNEQFF.

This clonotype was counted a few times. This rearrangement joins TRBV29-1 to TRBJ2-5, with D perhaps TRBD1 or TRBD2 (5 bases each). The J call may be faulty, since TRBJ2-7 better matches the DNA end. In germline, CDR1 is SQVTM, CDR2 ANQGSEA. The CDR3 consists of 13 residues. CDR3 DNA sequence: TGCAGCGTGGGCCGGGACCCCGTGAACGAGCAGTACTTC. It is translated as CSVGRDPVNEQYF.

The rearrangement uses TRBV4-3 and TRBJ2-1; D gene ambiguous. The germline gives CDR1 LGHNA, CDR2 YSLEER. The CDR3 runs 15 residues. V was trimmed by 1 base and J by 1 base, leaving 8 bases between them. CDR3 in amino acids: CASSQGWDSYNEQFF. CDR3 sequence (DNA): TGCGCCAGCAGCCAAGGGTGGGATTCCTACAATGAGCAGTTCTTC.

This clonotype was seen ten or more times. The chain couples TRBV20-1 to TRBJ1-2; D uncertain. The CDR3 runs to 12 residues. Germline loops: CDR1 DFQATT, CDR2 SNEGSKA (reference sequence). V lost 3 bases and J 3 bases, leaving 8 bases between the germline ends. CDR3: CSASLSDYGYTF. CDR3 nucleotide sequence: TGCAGTGCTAGTCTTTCGGACTATGGCTACACCTTC.

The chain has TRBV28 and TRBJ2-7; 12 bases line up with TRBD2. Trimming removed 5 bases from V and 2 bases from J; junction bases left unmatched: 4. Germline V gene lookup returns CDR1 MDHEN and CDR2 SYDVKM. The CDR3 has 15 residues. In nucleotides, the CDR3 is TGTGCCAGCAGTAAGCGGACTAGCGGGACCTACGAGCAGTACTTC. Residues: CASSKRTSGTYEQYF.

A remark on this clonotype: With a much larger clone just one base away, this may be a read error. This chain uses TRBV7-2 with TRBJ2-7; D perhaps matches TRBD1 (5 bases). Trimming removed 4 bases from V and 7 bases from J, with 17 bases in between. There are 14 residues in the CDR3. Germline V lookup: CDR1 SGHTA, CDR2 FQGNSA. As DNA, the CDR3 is TGTGCCAGCAGCTCTCGACAGAGCGTCAATGAGCAGTACTTC. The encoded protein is CASSSRQSVNEQYF.

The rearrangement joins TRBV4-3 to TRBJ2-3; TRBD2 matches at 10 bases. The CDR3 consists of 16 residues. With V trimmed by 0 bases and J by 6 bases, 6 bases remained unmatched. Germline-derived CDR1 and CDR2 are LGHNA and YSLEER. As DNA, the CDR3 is TGCGCCAGCAGCCAAGATCAGCGGGGGGGCTTGGATACGCAGTATTTT. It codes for CASSQDQRGGLDTQYF.

The CDR3 region is CASSLGWGQTQYF. CDR3 nucleotide sequence: TGTGCCAGCAGCTTAGGGTGGGGCCAGACCCAGTACTTC. The chain joins TRBV7-2 to TRBJ2-5, with a weak D call TRBD1 (5 bases). V was shortened by 1 base and J by 6 bases, with 9 bases between the two germline ends. The germline gives CDR1 SGHTA, CDR2 FQGNSA. There are 13 residues in the CDR3.

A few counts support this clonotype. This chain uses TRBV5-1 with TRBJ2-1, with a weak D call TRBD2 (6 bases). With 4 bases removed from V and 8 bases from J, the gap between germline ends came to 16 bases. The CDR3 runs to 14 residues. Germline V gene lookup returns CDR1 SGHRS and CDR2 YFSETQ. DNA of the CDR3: TGCGCCAGCAGCGGGAGGTCCCCTGGGGATGAGCAGTTCTTC. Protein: CASSGRSPGDEQFF.

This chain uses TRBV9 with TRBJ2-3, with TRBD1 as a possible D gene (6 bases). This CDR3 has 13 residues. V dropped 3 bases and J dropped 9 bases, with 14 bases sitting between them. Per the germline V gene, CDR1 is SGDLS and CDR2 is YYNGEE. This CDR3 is CASSARLGQTQYF. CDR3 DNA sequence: TGTGCCAGCAGCGCCCGATTGGGACAAACGCAGTATTTT.